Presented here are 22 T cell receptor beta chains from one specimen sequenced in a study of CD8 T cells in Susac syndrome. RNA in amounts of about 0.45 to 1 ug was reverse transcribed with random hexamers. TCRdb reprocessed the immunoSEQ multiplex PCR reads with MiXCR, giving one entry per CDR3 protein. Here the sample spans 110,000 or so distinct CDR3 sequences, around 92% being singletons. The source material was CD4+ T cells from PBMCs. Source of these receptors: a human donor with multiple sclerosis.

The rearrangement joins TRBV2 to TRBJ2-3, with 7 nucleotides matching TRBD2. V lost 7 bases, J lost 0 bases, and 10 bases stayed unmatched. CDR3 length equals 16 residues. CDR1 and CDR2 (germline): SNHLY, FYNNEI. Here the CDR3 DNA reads TGTGCCAGCAACTCGCGGGGGTTCACTAGCACAGATACGCAGTATTTT. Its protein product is CASNSRGFTSTDTQYF.

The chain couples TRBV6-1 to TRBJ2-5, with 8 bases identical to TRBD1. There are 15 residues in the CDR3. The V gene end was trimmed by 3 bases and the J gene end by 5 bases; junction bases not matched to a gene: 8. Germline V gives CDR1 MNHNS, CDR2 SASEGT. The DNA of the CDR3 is TGTGCCAGCAGTGACGGTTCAGGGGGCCGGGAGACCCAGTACTTC. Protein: CASSDGSGGRETQYF.

CDR3 coding DNA: TGCAGCGTTGGTGACAGTGCGGTCTATGGCTACACCTTC. Protein sequence: CSVGDSAVYGYTF. V and J are TRBV29-1 and TRBJ1-2; possibly TRBD1 for D (5 bases). This CDR3 has 13 amino acids. CDR1 is SQVTM, CDR2 ANQGSEA, per germline. The ends were cut back, 4 bases at V and 4 bases at J, with 13 bases in the middle.

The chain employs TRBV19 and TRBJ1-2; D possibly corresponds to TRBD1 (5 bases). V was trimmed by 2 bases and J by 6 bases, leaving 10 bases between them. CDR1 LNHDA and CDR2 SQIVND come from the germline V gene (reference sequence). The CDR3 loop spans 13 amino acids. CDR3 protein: CASSIKQEDGYTF. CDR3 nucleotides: TGTGCCAGTAGTATAAAACAGGAGGATGGCTACACCTTC.

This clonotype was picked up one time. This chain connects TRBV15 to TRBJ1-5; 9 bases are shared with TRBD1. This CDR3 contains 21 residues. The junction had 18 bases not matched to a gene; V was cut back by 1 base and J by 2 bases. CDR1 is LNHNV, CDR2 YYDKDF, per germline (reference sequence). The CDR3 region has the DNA TGTGCCACCAGCAGAGGCGGCCACCGGGACAGGGCGATATATGGCAATCAGCCCCAGCATTTT. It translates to CATSRGGHRDRAIYGNQPQHF.

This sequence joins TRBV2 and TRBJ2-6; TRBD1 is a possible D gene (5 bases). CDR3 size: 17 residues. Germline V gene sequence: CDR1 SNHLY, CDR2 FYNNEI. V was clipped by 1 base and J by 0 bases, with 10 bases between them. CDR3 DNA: TGTGCCAGCAGTGAAGTGGGGCCGCTCTCTGGGGCCAACGTCCTGACTTTC. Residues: CASSEVGPLSGANVLTF.

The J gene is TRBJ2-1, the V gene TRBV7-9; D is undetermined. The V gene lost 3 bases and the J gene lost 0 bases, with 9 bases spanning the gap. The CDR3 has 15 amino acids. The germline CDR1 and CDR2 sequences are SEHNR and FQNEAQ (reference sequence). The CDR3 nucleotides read TGTGCCAGCAGCTTGGGGTCTAGCTCCTACAATGAGCAGTTCTTC. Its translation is CASSLGSSSYNEQFF.

The CDR3 protein is CASSLGFFLRDRGTPDDYGYTF. CDR3 sequence (DNA): TGTGCCAGCAGTTTAGGATTTTTCCTAAGGGACAGGGGAACCCCCGATGACTATGGCTACACCTTC. The chain links TRBV12-3 or TRBV12-4 to TRBJ1-2; 10 bases map to TRBD1. Germline trimming cut 1 base from V and 3 bases from J; bases unmatched to any gene: 23. The CDR3 sequence is 22 residues long.

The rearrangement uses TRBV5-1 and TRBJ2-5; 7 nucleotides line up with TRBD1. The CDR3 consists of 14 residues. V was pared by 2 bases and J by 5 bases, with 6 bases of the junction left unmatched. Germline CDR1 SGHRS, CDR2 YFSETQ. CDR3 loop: CASSLQGPPETQYF. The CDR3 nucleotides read TGCGCCAGCAGCTTACAGGGGCCTCCCGAGACCCAGTACTTC.

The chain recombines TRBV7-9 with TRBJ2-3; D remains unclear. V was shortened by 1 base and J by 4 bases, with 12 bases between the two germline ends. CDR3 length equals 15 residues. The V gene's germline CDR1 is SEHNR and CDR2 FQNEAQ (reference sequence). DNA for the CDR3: TGTGCCAGCAGCTTAGTTTACGGTAGGGCAGATACGCAGTATTTT. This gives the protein CASSLVYGRADTQYF. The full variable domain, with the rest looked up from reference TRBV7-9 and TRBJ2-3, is DTGVSQNPRHKITKRGQNVTFRCDPISEHNRLYWYRQTLGQGPEFLTYFQNEAQLEKSRLLSDRFSAERPKGSFSTLEIQRTEQGDSAMYLCASSLVYGRADTQYFGPGTRLTVL.

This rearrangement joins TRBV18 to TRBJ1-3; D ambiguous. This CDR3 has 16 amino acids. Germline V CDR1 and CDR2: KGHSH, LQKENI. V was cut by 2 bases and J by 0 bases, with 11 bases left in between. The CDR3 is CASSPFDTSSGNTIYF. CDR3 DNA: TGTGCCAGCTCACCATTTGACACAAGCTCTGGAAACACCATATATTTT.

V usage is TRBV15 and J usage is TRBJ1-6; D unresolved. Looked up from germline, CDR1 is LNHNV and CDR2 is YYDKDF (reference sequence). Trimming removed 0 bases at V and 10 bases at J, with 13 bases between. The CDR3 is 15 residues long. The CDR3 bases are TGTGCCACCAGCAGAGATTGGACCAATGCATCACCCCTCCACTTT. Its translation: CATSRDWTNASPLHF.

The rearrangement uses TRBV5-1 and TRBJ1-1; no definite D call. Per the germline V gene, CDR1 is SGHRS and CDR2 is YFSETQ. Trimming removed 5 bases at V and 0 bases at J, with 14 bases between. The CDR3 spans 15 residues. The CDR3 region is CASRQNSEMNTEAFF. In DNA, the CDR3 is TGCGCCAGCAGGCAAAATTCGGAAATGAACACTGAAGCTTTCTTT.

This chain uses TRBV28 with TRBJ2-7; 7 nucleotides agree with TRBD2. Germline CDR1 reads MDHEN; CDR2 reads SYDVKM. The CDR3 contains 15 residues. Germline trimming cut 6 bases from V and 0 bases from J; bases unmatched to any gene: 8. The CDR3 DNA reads TGTGCCAGCAGACGCGGGGGTCCCAGCTCCTACGAGCAGTACTTC. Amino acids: CASRRGGPSSYEQYF.

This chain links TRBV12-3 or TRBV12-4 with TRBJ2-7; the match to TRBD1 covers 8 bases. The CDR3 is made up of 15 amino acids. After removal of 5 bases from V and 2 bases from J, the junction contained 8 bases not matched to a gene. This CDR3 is CASSPGQALTYEQYF. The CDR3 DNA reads TGTGCCAGCAGTCCGGGACAGGCTCTAACCTACGAGCAGTACTTC.

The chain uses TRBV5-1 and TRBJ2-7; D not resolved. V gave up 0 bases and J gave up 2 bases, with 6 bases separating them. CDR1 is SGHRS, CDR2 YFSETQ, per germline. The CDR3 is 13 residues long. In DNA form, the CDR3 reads TGCGCCAGCAGCTTGGCCCGTGCCTACGAGCAGTACTTC. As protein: CASSLARAYEQYF.

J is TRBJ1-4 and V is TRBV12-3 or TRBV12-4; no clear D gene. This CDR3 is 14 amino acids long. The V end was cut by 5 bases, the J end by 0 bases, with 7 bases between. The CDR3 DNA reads TGTGCCAGCAGTCAGGCCTCAACTAATGAAAAACTGTTTTTT. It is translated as CASSQASTNEKLFF.

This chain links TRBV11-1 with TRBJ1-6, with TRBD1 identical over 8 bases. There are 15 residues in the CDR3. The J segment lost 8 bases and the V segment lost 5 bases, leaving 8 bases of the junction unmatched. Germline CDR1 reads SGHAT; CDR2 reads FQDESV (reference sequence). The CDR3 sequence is CASSKRQGRDSPLHF. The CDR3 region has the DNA TGTGCCAGCAGCAAAAGACAGGGGAGAGATTCACCCCTCCACTTT. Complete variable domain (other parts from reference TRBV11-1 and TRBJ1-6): EAEVAQSPRYKITEKSQAVAFWCDPISGHATLYWYRQILGQGPELLVQFQDESVVDDSQLPKDRFSAERLKGVDSTLKIQPAELGDSAMYLCASSKRQGRDSPLHFGNGTRLTVT.

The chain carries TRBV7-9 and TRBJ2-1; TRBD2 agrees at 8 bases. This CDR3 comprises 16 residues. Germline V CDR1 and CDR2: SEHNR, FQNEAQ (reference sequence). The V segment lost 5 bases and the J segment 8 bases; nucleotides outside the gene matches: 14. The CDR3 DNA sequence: TGTGCCAGCAGCCACACAAACGCGGGGGGCGGGCATGAGCAGTTCTTC. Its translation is CASSHTNAGGGHEQFF.

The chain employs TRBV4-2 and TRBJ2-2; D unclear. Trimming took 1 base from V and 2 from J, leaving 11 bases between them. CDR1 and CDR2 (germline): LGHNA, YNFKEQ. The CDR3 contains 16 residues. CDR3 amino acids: CASSQATTRNTGELFF. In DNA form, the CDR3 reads TGTGCCAGCAGCCAAGCGACGACAAGAAACACCGGGGAGCTGTTTTTT.

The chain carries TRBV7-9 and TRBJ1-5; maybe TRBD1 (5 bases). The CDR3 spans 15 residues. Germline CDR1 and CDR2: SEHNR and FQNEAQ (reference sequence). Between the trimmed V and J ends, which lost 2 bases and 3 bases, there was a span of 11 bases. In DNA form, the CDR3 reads TGTGCCAGCAGCTTATACGGACAAGACAATCAGCCCCAGCATTTT. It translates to CASSLYGQDNQPQHF.

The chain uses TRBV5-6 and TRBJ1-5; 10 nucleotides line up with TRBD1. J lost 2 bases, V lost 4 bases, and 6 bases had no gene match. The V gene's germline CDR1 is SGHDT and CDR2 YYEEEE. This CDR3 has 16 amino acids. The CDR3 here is CASSRGTGEGNQPQHF. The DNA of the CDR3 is TGTGCCAGCAGCCGTGGGACAGGGGAGGGCAATCAGCCCCAGCATTTT.